A selection of T cell receptor beta chains follows, all from one sample in a study of identifying expanded T cells in peripheral blood. Profiling relied on immunoSEQ multiplex PCR, and the TCRdb table lists in-frame clones only, not all of them. In the table there are 50,000 to 65,000 clones, roughly four fifths of which are singletons. The sequenced sample consisted of blood. The receptors come from a person between 18 and 69 years old in good health. Both conserved end residues are part of each CDR3. A D gene is named only where the DNA matches it firmly. For some rows the clone size is stated as once, few or many, or as a class when expanded; others skip it.

V	size	D	J	DNA	CDR3
TRBV10-3	-	-	TRBJ2-7	TGTGCCAAGGGGGATTCCCCCTACGAGCAGTACTTC	CAKGDSPYEQYF
TRBV5-6	-	-	TRBJ1-1	TGTGCCAGCAGCTTGAGACCGCACACTGAAGCTTTCTTT	CASSLRPHTEAFF
TRBV29-1	few	-	TRBJ1-1	TGCAGCGTTGTGGTACGCGAAGTCACTGAAGCTTTCTTT	CSVVVREVTEAFF
TRBV19	few	-	TRBJ2-5	TGTGCCAGTAGTATGGGGGTTGTGGGAGAGACCCAGTACTTC	CASSMGVVGETQYF
TRBV9	-	TRBD2	TRBJ2-5	TGTGCCAGCAGCCCCCATAAGTCTAGCGGGGTCCCAGAGACCCAGTACTTC	CASSPHKSSGVPETQYF
TRBV18	-	-	TRBJ2-3	TGTGCCAGCTCAGCCCGCCGTAGCACAGATACGCAGTATTTT	CASSARRSTDTQYF
TRBV11-3	-	TRBD2	TRBJ2-1	TGTGCCAGCAGCCCCCTAGCGGCAAGCTCCTACAATGAGCAGTTCTTC	CASSPLAASSYNEQFF
TRBV5-1	-	-	TRBJ2-5	TGCGCCAGCAGCTTGGAACAAGAGACCCAGTACTTC	CASSLEQETQYF
TRBV2	-	-	TRBJ1-5	TGTGCCAGCAGTAGGGGGAGCAATCAGCCCCAGCATTTT	CASSRGSNQPQHF
TRBV27	once	TRBD1	TRBJ1-5	TGTGCCAGCAGTTCCCTAACCGGGACAGGGAACAATCAGCCCCAGCATTTT	CASSSLTGTGNNQPQHF
TRBV5-1	-	-	TRBJ1-1	TGCGCCAGCAGCTTCCTCTCAGGGTGGGTGAACACTGAAGCTTTCTTT	CASSFLSGWVNTEAFF
TRBV29-1	-	-	TRBJ2-1	TGCAGCGGACGTGGGGGCGGCGGTGAACAGTTCTTC	CSGRGGGGEQFF
TRBV19	-	-	TRBJ1-1	TGTGCCAGTACTCGGACAGTCGGTCGCCCTGTAGCTTTCTTT	CASTRTVGRPVAFF
TRBV7-2	-	-	TRBJ1-1	TGTGCCAGCAGCTTATCGGGAGGTCCTTCTTTCTTT	CASSLSGGPSFF
TRBV10-3	-	TRBD1	TRBJ2-7	TGTGCCATCACACAGGGGGGCTACGAGCAGTACTTC	CAITQGGYEQYF
TRBV5-4	-	TRBD2	TRBJ2-7	TGTGCCAGCAGAACCGGGACTAGCTCCTACGAGCAGTACTTC	CASRTGTSSYEQYF
TRBV19	-	TRBD1	TRBJ1-2	TGTGCCAGTAGTAGGGACAGGTCGAACTATGGCTACACCTTC	CASSRDRSNYGYTF
TRBV2	-	-	TRBJ2-7	TGTGCCAGCAGGAGAGGCGAGCAGTACTTC	CASRRGEQYF
TRBV6-4	once	TRBD2	TRBJ2-1	TGTGCCAGCAGTGTACTAGCGGGAGGGCGCGATGAGCAGTTCTTC	CASSVLAGGRDEQFF
TRBV19	-	TRBD2	TRBJ2-1	TGTGCCAGTAGTACGCCCACTCCGGGACTAGCGAACAATGAGCAGTTCTTC	CASSTPTPGLANNEQFF
TRBV5-5	-	-	TRBJ2-3	TGTGCCAGCAGCTTGCTTCCCGAGACGGACCGGTATTTT	CASSLLPETDRYF
TRBV11-3	-	TRBD2	TRBJ2-7	TGTGCCAGCAGCTTAGGGGGACTAGCGGGAGGATACGAGCAGTACTTC	CASSLGGLAGGYEQYF
TRBV7-2	-	-	TRBJ2-7	TGTGCCAGCAGCTTAGCCCCTAGTAACGAGCAGTACTTC	CASSLAPSNEQYF
TRBV5-1	once	TRBD2	TRBJ2-1	TGCGCCAGCAGCATCGGACTAGGCGACTTCGATGAGCAGTTCTTC	CASSIGLGDFDEQFF
TRBV11-3	few	TRBD2	TRBJ2-1	TGTGCCAGCAGCTTAGACTTAAGCGGGAGCGGCAATGAGCAGTTCTTC	CASSLDLSGSGNEQFF
TRBV7-9	-	-	TRBJ2-1	TGTGCCAGCAGCTTTCATAGCGGCGAGGGGCAGTTCTTC	CASSFHSGEGQFF
TRBV5-1	-	-	TRBJ2-5	TGCGCCAGCAGCTTGATGGGGGGAGAGACCCAGTACTTC	CASSLMGGETQYF
TRBV20-1	-	-	TRBJ2-1	TGCAGTGCCGAGGGGAATGAGCAGTTCTTC	CSAEGNEQFF
TRBV9	-	TRBD2	TRBJ2-1	TGTGCCAGCAGCCCCCTAGCGGGAGCGGATTACAATGAGCAGTTCTTC	CASSPLAGADYNEQFF
TRBV7-2	-	TRBD2	TRBJ2-7	TGTGCCAGCAGCAATACTAGCGGGAGCTCCTACGAGCAGTACTTC	CASSNTSGSSYEQYF
TRBV10-2	-	TRBD2	TRBJ2-1	TGCGCCAGCAGTGGGGGACTAGGCTCCTACAATGAGCAGTTCTTC	CASSGGLGSYNEQFF
TRBV29-1	few	-	TRBJ2-3	TGCAGCGTTGATGACGGAAGCACAGATACGCAGTATTTT	CSVDDGSTDTQYF
TRBV28	few	-	TRBJ2-7	TGTGCCAGCAGTCTCACTAGTAGCGAGCAGTACTTC	CASSLTSSEQYF